Shown below are 24 T cell receptor beta chains from a single sample sequenced in a study of blood T cell repertoires in COVID-19. Sequencing was performed with immunoSEQ multiplex PCR; in TCRdb, only in-frame clones are kept and a portion is missing. The table has 150,000 to 160,000 clones, roughly nine tenths seen once. Sequences were obtained from peripheral blood. Source of these receptors: a woman aged 70-85 years with acute or convalescent COVID-19.

The rearrangement uses TRBV2 and TRBJ2-3, with D tentatively TRBD2 (6 bases). V was trimmed by 3 bases and J by 4 bases, leaving 11 bases between them. CDR1 SNHLY and CDR2 FYNNEI come from the germline V gene. This CDR3 is built from 14 residues. The CDR3 DNA is TGTGCCAGCAGTGATATGGGGGGAGCAGATACGCAGTATTTT. This sequence encodes CASSDMGGADTQYF.

The rearrangement uses TRBV5-1 and TRBJ1-3; no firm D call. The V gene lost 8 bases and the J gene lost 5 bases, with 11 bases spanning the gap. The CDR3 sequence is 12 residues long. Germline CDR1 SGHRS, CDR2 YFSETQ. The CDR3 DNA is TGCGCCAGGCAAAGGCGGCGAAACACCATATATTTT. Amino acids: CARQRRRNTIYF.

The chain couples TRBV9 to TRBJ2-1, with 8 nucleotides matching TRBD1. The CDR3 has 14 residues. The germline CDR1 and CDR2 sequences are SGDLS and YYNGEE. Trimming at V came to 0 bases and at J to 10 bases, leaving 6 bases not matched to a gene. The CDR3 sequence: CASSVDPGGREQFF. For the CDR3, the DNA is TGTGCCAGCAGCGTAGACCCAGGGGGCAGGGAGCAGTTCTTC.

The genes are TRBV6-5 and TRBJ2-3, with D uncertain. V was trimmed by 3 bases and J by 6 bases, leaving 10 bases between them. Germline CDR1 MNHEY, CDR2 SVGAGI. This CDR3 is built from 13 residues. The CDR3 is CASSYGPGDTQYF. The DNA of the CDR3 is TGTGCCAGCAGTTATGGGCCAGGCGATACGCAGTATTTT.

This rearrangement joins TRBV6-5 to TRBJ1-1; D perhaps matches TRBD1 (5 bases). CDR3 length equals 12 residues. The germline V gene encodes CDR1 MNHEY and CDR2 SVGAGI. V was shortened by 2 bases and J by 10 bases, with 11 bases between the two germline ends. In DNA form, the CDR3 reads TGTGCCAGCAGTTACAAGGACAAGGGAGCTTTCTTT. Its translation is CASSYKDKGAFF.

This chain connects TRBV5-6 to TRBJ2-5; D perhaps matches TRBD2 (6 bases). Germline values: CDR1 SGHDT, CDR2 YYEEEE. V lost 0 bases, J lost 4 bases, and 7 bases lay in between. This CDR3 contains 13 residues. CDR3 protein: CASSLGGGETQYF. The CDR3 nucleotides read TGTGCCAGCAGCTTGGGGGGAGGAGAGACCCAGTACTTC. Variable domain in full (rest from reference TRBV5-6 and TRBJ2-5): DAGVTQSPTHLIKTRGQQVTLRCSPKSGHDTVSWYQQALGQGPQFIFQYYEEEERQRGNFPDRFSGHQFPNYSSELNVNALLLGDSALYLCASSLGGGETQYFGPGTRLLVL.

The V call is TRBV27, the J call TRBJ1-2; tentatively, D is TRBD1 (6 bases). Trimming left V 3 bases short and J 4 bases short, with 9 bases between. Germline CDR1 and CDR2: MNHEY and SMNVEV (reference sequence). This CDR3 spans 13 amino acids. This CDR3 is CASSFGRGYGYTF. The CDR3 nucleotides read TGTGCCAGCAGTTTCGGCAGGGGCTATGGCTACACCTTC.

The chain has TRBV4-3 and TRBJ2-2; 8 bases agree with TRBD2. The CDR3 totals 17 residues. Per the germline V gene, CDR1 is LGHNA and CDR2 is YSLEER. The trim removed 0 bases at V and 4 bases at J, leaving 7 bases unmatched. CDR3 DNA sequence: TGCGCCAGCAGCCAAGATTCGCGGGGGGATTTCACCGGGGAGCTGTTTTTT. Translation gives CASSQDSRGDFTGELFF.

This clone is a singleton in its sample. The gene calls are TRBV19 and TRBJ1-5; TRBD1 aligns across 7 bases. Trimming took 3 bases from V and 2 from J; bases not matched to a gene: 7. CDR1 is LNHDA and CDR2 is SQIVND in the germline V gene (reference sequence). The CDR3 runs to 16 residues. The CDR3 nucleotides read TGTGCCAGTAGTATTGGTCAGGGGGTGGGCAATCAGCCCCAGCATTTT. This gives the protein CASSIGQGVGNQPQHF.

This chain joins TRBV3-1 (or the pseudogene TRBV3-2) and TRBJ1-2, with D unclear. The CDR3 covers 14 residues. Trimming left V 5 bases short and J 0 bases short, with 10 bases between. Germline-derived CDR1 and CDR2 are LGHDT and YNNKEL (reference sequence). CDR3 DNA: TGTGCCAGCAGCGCGCGGGCAACTAACTATGGCTACACCTTC. It encodes CASSARATNYGYTF.

The chain carries TRBV7-9 and TRBJ2-5; 8 nucleotides line up with TRBD1. With 3 bases clipped from V and 5 bases from J, the junction kept 2 bases outside the gene matches. Germline values: CDR1 SEHNR, CDR2 FQNEAQ (reference sequence). The CDR3 loop spans 13 amino acids. Here the CDR3 DNA reads TGTGCCAGCAGCTTGCAGGGGGCGGAGACCCAGTACTTC. Translating it yields CASSLQGAETQYF.

The V gene is TRBV18, the J gene TRBJ1-3; D is possibly TRBD1 (5 bases). CDR3 length: 14 amino acids. V was clipped by 0 bases and J by 8 bases, with 11 bases between them. Germline assignment: CDR1 KGHSH and CDR2 LQKENI. CDR3 DNA sequence: TGTGCCAGCTCACCACCGGGCAGGGTGGACACCATATATTTT. Protein sequence: CASSPPGRVDTIYF.

This chain links TRBV29-1 with TRBJ2-5; TRBD2 agrees at 8 bases. CDR1 SQVTM and CDR2 ANQGSEA come from the germline V gene. The CDR3 contains 13 residues. The V gene end was trimmed by 7 bases and the J gene end by 4 bases; junction bases not matched to a gene: 8. The CDR3 loop is CSAGGTRTETQYF. The CDR3 DNA is TGCAGCGCTGGGGGGACTAGAACAGAGACCCAGTACTTC.

The gene calls are TRBV6-5 and TRBJ2-5; TRBD2 matches at 15 bases. The ends lost 2 bases at V and 8 bases at J; junction bases unmatched: 3. CDR1 is MNHEY and CDR2 is SVGAGI in the germline V gene. This CDR3 is 15 amino acids long. In DNA form, the CDR3 reads TGTGCCAGCAGTTACGGACTAGCGGGGGGGATTACCCAGTACTTC. Translating gives CASSYGLAGGITQYF.

The V call is TRBV7-2, the J call TRBJ2-6; D gene unclear. Germline-derived CDR1 and CDR2 are SGHTA and FQGNSA. Deletions cut 6 bases from V and 1 base from J, with 4 bases between. The CDR3 has 13 amino acids. CDR3 bases: TGTGCCAGCAGTACATCTGGGGCCAACGTCCTGACTTTC. Translated: CASSTSGANVLTF.

The J gene is TRBJ2-3, the V gene TRBV13; TRBD2 matches 9 bases. The CDR3 length is 16 residues. J lost 1 base, V lost 5 bases, and 7 bases had no gene match. CDR1 PRHDT and CDR2 FYEKMQ come from the germline V gene (reference sequence). The DNA of the CDR3 is TGTGCCAGCAGCGGAGCCTTAGCGGGGGGCACAGATACGCAGTATTTT. Protein sequence: CASSGALAGGTDTQYF. The whole variable domain, filled in from reference TRBV13 and TRBJ2-3, reads AAGVIQSPRHLIKEKRETATLKCYPIPRHDTVYWYQQGPGQDPQFLISFYEKMQSDKGSIPDRFSAQQFSDYHSELNMSSLELGDSALYFCASSGALAGGTDTQYFGPGTRLTVL.

V and J are TRBV28 and TRBJ1-2, with 9 bases identical to TRBD1. Trimming removed 5 bases from V and 2 bases from J; junction bases left unmatched: 6. Germline assignment: CDR1 MDHEN and CDR2 SYDVKM. CDR3 length: 15 residues. For the CDR3, the DNA is TGTGCCAGCAGTCTGTGGGACAGGGCGAACTATGGCTACACCTTC. Amino acids: CASSLWDRANYGYTF.

This sequence joins TRBV18 and TRBJ1-4, with 11 bases identical to TRBD1. The V and J ends lost 3 bases and 7 bases, in that order; junction bases with no gene match: 4. The CDR3 has 15 residues. In germline, CDR1 is KGHSH, CDR2 LQKENI. This chain's CDR3 is CASSPGQGAGEKLFF. Here the CDR3 DNA reads TGTGCCAGCTCACCCGGACAGGGGGCGGGTGAAAAACTGTTTTTT.

V gene TRBV11-2 combines with J gene TRBJ1-2; possible D gene TRBD1, 5 bases. V was clipped by 5 bases and J by 1 base, with 14 bases between them. Germline V gives CDR1 SGHAT, CDR2 FQNNGV. CDR3 length: 15 residues. CDR3 region: CASSDYAGINYGYTF. The CDR3 DNA follows: TGTGCCAGCAGCGATTACGCAGGGATTAACTATGGCTACACCTTC. Looking up the rest from reference TRBV11-2 and TRBJ1-2 gives the full variable domain: EAGVAQSPRYKIIEKRQSVAFWCNPISGHATLYWYQQILGQGPKLLIQFQNNGVVDDSQLPKDRFSAERLKGVDSTLKIQPAKLEDSAVYLCASSDYAGINYGYTFGSGTRLTVV.

The chain uses TRBV4-1 and TRBJ2-2, with 14 nucleotides matching TRBD2. Germline CDR1 is MGHRA and CDR2 is YSYEKL. V lost 5 bases, J lost 0 bases, and 5 bases stayed unmatched. The CDR3 extends over 18 amino acids. DNA for the CDR3: TGCGCCAGCAGCTATGGACTAGCGGGGGGCTCGAACACCGGGGAGCTGTTTTTT. Translating gives CASSYGLAGGSNTGELFF.

The chain employs TRBV5-6 and TRBJ2-7; D might be TRBD1 (6 bases). The CDR3 is made up of 15 amino acids. The germline V gene has CDR1 SGHDT and CDR2 YYEEEE. V lost 0 bases and J 3 bases, leaving 13 bases between the germline ends. This chain's CDR3 is CASSLAGLGGYEQYF. DNA of the CDR3: TGTGCCAGCAGCTTGGCGGGATTAGGGGGCTACGAGCAGTACTTC.

The chain has TRBV12-3 or TRBV12-4 and TRBJ2-7; D is ambiguous. Trimming removed 7 bases from V and 6 bases from J, with 13 bases in between. The CDR3 is 12 amino acids. CDR3 region: CASTNSFSEQYF. The DNA of the CDR3 is TGTGCCAGCACCAACAGCTTTAGCGAGCAGTACTTC.

The CDR3 nucleotides read TGTGCCAGCGGGACAGGGTTGGCTCAGCCCCAGCATTTT. Encoded protein: CASGTGLAQPQHF. The chain carries TRBV6-5 and TRBJ1-5, with 9 positions matching TRBD1. CDR1 is MNHEY and CDR2 is SVGAGI in the germline V gene. After removal of 8 bases from V and 6 bases from J, the junction contained 5 bases not matched to a gene. CDR3 length equals 13 residues.

This chain connects TRBV28 to TRBJ1-3; D call uncertain. Trimming cost V 3 bases and J 0 bases, with 3 bases left between them. CDR3 length equals 13 residues. CDR1 is MDHEN and CDR2 is SYDVKM in the germline V gene. The DNA for the CDR3 is TGTGCCAGCAGTTTCAGCTCTGGAAACACCATATATTTT. Translated: CASSFSSGNTIYF. Full variable domain (missing parts from reference TRBV28 and TRBJ1-3): DVKVTQSSRYLVKRTGEKVFLECVQDMDHENMFWYRQDPGLGLRLIYFSYDVKMKEKGDIPEGYSVSREKKERFSLILESASTNQTSMYLCASSFSSGNTIYFGEGSWLTVV.